The table lists the clone carrying this T cell receptor (beta chain) with a few counts. The data stem from a study of blood T cell repertoires in COVID-19. The overall study: The United States, Italy and Spain were the sources of the acute and convalescent COVID-19 samples.

The protocol was immunoSEQ multiplex PCR, while the TCRdb copy is restricted to in-frame clones and leaves out a portion. The repertoire consists of some 270,000 clones, with almost 85% occurring once and the leading ten covering approximately 8.2%. The specimen was PBMCs or T cells enriched from blood (not recorded which). The TCR sequence derives from a woman in her fifties or sixties with acute COVID-19.

The CDR3 protein is CASSSGVRGLEAFF. CDR3 sequence (DNA): TGTGCCAGCAGCTCAGGGGTGAGGGGGTTAGAAGCTTTCTTT. This chain joins TRBV7-6 and TRBJ1-1; a possible D gene is TRBD1 (6 bases). V lost 4 bases to trimming and J lost 8 bases, with 17 bases between them. CDR1 is SGHVS and CDR2 is FNYEAQ in the germline V gene. The CDR3 covers 14 residues.